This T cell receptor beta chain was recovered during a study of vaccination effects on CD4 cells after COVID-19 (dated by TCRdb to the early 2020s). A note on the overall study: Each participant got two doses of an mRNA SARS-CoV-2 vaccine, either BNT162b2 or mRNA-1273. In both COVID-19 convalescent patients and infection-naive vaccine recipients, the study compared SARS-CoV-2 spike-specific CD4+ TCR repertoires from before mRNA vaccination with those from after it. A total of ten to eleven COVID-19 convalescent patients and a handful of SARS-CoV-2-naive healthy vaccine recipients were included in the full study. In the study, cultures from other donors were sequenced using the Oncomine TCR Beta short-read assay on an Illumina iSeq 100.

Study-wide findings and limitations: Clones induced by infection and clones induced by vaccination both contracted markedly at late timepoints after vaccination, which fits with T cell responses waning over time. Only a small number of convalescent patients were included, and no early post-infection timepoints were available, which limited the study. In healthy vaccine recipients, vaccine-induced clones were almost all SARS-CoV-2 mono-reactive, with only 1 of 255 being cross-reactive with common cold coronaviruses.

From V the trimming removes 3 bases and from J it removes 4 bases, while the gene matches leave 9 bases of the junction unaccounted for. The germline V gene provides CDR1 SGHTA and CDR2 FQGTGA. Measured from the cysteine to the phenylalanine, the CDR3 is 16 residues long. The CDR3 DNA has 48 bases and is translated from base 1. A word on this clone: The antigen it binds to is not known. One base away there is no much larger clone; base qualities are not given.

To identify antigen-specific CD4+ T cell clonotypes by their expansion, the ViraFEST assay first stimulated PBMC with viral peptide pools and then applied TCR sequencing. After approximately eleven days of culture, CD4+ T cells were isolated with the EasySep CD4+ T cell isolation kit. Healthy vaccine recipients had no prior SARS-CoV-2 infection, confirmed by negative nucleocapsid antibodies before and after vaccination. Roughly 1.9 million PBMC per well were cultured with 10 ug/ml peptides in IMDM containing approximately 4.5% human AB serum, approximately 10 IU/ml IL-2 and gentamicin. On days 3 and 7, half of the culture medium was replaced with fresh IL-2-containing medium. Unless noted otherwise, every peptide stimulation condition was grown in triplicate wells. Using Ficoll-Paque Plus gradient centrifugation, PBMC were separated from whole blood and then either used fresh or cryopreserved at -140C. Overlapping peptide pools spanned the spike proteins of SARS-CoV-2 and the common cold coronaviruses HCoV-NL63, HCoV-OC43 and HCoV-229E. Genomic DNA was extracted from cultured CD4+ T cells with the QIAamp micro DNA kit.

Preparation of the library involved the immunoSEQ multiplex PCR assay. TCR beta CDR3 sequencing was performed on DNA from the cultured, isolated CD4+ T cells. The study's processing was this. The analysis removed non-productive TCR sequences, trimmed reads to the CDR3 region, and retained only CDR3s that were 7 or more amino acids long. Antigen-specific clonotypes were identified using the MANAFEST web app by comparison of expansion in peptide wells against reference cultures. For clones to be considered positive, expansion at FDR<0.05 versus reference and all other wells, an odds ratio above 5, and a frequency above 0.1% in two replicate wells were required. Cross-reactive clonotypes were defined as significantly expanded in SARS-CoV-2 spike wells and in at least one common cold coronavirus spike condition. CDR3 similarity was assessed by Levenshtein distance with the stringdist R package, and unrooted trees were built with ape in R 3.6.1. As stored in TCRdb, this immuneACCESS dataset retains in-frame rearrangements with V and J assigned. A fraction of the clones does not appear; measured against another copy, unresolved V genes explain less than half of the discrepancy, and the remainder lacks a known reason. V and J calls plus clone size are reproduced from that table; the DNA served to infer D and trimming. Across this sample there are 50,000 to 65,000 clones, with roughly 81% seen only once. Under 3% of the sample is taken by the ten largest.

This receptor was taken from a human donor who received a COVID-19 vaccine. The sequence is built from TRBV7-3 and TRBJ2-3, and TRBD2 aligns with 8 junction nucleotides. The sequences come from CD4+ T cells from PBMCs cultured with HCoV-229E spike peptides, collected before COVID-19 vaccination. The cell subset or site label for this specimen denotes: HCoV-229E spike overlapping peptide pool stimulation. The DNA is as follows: TGTGCCAGCAGCTTTTTTTCCGGGGGGGGCGCAGATACGCAGTATTTT. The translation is CASSFFSGGGADTQYF. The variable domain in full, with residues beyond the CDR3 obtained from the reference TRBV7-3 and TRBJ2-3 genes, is GAGVSQTPSNKVTEKGKYVELRCDPISGHTALYWYRQSLGQGPEFLIYFQGTGAADDSGLPNDRFFAVRPEGSVSTLKIQRTERGDSAVYLCASSFFSGGGADTQYFGPGTRLTVL.